This T cell receptor beta chain stems from a study of technical replicates of blood from several donors. The assay was immunoSEQ multiplex PCR, and TCRdb's table has in-frame clones only and misses some. The data show 55,000 to 80,000 clones, with approximately 93% seen just once and 0.2% to 0.3% held by the top ten. Trimming cost V 2 bases and J 6 bases, with 17 bases left between them. The germline CDR1 and CDR2 sequences are SGHTA and FQGTGA. The CDR3 sequence is 17 residues long. This TCR was sampled from a human donor in good health. The genes are TRBV7-3 and TRBJ1-6, with D maybe TRBD1 (6 bases). Input material: T cells isolated from PBMCs. The CDR3 sequence: CASSLRAAGEFNSPLHF. In DNA form, the CDR3 reads TGTGCCAGCAGCTTACGGGCCGCAGGGGAGTTTAATTCACCCCTCCACTTT.